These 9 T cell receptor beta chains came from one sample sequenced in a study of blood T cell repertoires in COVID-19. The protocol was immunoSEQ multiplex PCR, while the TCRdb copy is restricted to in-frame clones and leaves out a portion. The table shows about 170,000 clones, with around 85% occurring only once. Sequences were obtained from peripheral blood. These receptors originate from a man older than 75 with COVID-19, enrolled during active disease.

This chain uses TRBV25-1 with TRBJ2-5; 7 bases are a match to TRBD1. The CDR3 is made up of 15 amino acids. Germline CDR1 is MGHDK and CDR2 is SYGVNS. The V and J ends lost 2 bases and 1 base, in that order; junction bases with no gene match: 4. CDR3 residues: CASSEIGQAQETQYF. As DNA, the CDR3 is TGTGCCAGCAGTGAAATCGGACAGGCCCAAGAGACCCAGTACTTC.

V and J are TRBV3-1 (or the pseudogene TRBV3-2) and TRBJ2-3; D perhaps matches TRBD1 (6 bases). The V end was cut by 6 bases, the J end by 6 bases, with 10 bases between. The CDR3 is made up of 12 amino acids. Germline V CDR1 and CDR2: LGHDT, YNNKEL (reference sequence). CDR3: CASRGAGDTQYF. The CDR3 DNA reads TGTGCCAGCAGGGGGGCCGGGGATACGCAGTATTTT.

CDR3 region: CASSPPERRGYTF. The DNA of the CDR3 is TGTGCCAGCTCACCACCTGAGCGGCGTGGCTACACCTTC. The chain has TRBV18 and TRBJ1-2; D gene unclear. The V and J ends lost 0 bases and 7 bases respectively, with 9 bases between them. The CDR3 totals 13 residues. Germline V CDR1 and CDR2: KGHSH, LQKENI.

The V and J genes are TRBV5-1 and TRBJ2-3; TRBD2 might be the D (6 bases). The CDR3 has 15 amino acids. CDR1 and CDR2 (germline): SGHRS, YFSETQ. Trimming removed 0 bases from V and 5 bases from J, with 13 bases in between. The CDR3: CASSLDGGRGDTQYF. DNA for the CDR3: TGCGCCAGCAGCTTGGACGGCGGGCGGGGAGATACGCAGTATTTT.

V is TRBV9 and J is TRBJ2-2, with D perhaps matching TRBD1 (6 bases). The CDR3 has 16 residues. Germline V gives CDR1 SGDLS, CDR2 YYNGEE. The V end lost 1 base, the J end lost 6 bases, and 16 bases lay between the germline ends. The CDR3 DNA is TGTGCCAGCAGCGTACGGACAGCCCTTATCGCCGGGGAGCTGTTTTTT. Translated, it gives CASSVRTALIAGELFF.

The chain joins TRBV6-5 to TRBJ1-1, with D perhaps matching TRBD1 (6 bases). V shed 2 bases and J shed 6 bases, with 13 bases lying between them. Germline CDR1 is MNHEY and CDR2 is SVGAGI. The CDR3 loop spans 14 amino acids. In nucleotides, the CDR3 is TGTGCCAGCAGTTACGGAGGGGGGGGCTCTGAAGCTTTCTTT. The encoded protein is CASSYGGGGSEAFF.

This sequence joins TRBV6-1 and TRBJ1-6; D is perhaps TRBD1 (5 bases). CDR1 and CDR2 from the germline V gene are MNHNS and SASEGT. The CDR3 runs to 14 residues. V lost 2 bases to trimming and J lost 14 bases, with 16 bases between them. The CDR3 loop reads CASSEMTPAGALHF. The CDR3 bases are TGTGCCAGCAGTGAAATGACCCCCGCGGGGGCCCTCCACTTT.

CDR3 loop: CASSLSQSGEKLFF. CDR3 nucleotides: TGTGCCAGCAGCTTAAGCCAGTCGGGGGAAAAACTGTTTTTT. The gene calls are TRBV7-2 and TRBJ1-4; D gene ambiguous. Trimming took off 2 bases at V and 8 bases at J, with 12 bases between the two ends. The CDR3 length is 14 residues. Looked up from germline, CDR1 is SGHTA and CDR2 is FQGNSA.

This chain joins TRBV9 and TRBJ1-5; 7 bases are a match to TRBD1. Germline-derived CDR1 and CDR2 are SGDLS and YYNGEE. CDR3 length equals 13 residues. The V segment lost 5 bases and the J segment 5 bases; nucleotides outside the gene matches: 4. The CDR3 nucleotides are TGTGCCAGCAGTAGGGGGCCCCATCAGCCCCAGCATTTT. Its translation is CASSRGPHQPQHF.